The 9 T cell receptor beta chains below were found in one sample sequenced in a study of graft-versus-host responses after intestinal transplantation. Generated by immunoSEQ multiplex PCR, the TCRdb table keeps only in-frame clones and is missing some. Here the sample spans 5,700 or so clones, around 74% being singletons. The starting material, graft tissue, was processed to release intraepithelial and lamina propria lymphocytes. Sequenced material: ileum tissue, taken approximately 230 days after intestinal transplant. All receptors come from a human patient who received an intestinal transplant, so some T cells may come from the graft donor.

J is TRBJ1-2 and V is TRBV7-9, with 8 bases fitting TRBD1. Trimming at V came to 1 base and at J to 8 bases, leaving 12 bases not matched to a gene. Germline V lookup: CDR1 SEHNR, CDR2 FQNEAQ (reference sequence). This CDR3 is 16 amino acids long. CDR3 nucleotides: TGTGCCAGCAGCTTAGGGGGGGGCGACAGGGGCCTCGGCTACACCTTC. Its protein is CASSLGGGDRGLGYTF.

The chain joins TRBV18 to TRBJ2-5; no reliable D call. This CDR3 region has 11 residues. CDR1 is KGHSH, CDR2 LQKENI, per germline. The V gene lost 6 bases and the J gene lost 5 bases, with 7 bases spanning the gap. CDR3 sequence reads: CASSLQETQYF. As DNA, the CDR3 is TGTGCCAGCTCCCTACAGGAGACCCAGTACTTC. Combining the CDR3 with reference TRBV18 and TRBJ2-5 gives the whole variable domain NAGVMQNPRHLVRRRGQEARLRCSPMKGHSHVYWYRQLPEEGLKFMVYLQKENIIDESGMPKERFSAEFPKEGPSILRIQQVVRGDSAAYFCASSLQETQYFGPGTRLLVL.

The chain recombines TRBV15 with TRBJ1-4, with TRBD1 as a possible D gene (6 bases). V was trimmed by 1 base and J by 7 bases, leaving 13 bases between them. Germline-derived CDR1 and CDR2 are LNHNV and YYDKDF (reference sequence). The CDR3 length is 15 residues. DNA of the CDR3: TGTGCCACCAGCAGAGCCAGGGGCGGAGGTGAAAAACTGTTTTTT. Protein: CATSRARGGGEKLFF.

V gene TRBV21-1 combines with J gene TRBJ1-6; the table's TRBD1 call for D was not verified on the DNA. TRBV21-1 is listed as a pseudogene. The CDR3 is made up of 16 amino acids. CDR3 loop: CASSKTAPGQNSPLHF. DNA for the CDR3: TGTGCCAGCAGCAAAACGGCGCCGGGACAGAATTCACCCCTCCACTTT.

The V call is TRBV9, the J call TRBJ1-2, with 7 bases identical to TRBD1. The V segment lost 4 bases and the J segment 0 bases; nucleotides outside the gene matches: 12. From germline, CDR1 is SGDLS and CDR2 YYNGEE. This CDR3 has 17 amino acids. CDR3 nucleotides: TGTGCCAGCAGCATCGGGACAGTTACTTCAGCTAACTATGGCTACACCTTC. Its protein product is CASSIGTVTSANYGYTF. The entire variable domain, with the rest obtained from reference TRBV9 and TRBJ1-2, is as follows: DSGVTQTPKHLITATGQRVTLRCSPRSGDLSVYWYQQSLDQGLQFLIQYYNGEERAKGNILERFSAQQFPDLHSELNLSSLELGDSALYFCASSIGTVTSANYGYTFGSGTRLTVV.

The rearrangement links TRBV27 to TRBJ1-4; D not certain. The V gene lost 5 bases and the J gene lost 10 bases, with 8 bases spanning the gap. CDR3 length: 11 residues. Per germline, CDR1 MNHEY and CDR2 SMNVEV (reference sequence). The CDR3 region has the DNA TGTGCCAGCAGTGAGAGCGGAAAACTGTTTTTT. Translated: CASSESGKLFF.

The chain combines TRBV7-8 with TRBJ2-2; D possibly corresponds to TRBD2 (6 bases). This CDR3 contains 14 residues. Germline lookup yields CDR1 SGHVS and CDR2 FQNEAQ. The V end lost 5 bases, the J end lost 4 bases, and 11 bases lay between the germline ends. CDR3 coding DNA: TGTGCCAGCAGCCTGGGACTTGCCACCGGGGAGCTGTTTTTT. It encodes CASSLGLATGELFF.

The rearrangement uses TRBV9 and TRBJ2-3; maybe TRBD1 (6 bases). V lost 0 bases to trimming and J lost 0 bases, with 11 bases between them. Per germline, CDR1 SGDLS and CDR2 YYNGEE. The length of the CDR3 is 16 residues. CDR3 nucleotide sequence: TGTGCCAGCAGCGTAGTTGGACAGATTAGCACAGATACGCAGTATTTT. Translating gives CASSVVGQISTDTQYF.

The CDR3 reads CARSLAKAATGELFF. The CDR3 coding sequence is TGTGCCAGAAGCTTGGCCAAGGCGGCCACCGGGGAGCTGTTTTTT. V gene TRBV5-3 combines with J gene TRBJ2-2; D uncertain. TRBV5-3 carries the ORF label, with uncertain function. The CDR3 extends over 15 amino acids. V lost 0 bases to trimming and J lost 4 bases, with 10 bases between them.